This T cell receptor beta chain was identified during a study of T cells in localized non-small cell lung cancer. Study-wide findings and caveats: Sequencing, confined to only one tumor region, leaves heterogeneity possible.

Assay used: immunoSEQ multiplex PCR; TCRdb lists only in-frame clones, some missing. Here the sample spans about 41,000 clones, roughly 83% being singletons. Germline V gene data show CDR1 as MNHEY and CDR2 as SMNVEV (reference sequence). CDR3 length: 15 amino acids. V was cut by 8 bases and J by 0 bases, with 14 bases left in between. With respect to this clone: Its antigen is unknown.

The sequencing here drew on PBMCs, taken before any cancer treatment. This chain links TRBV27 with TRBJ2-1, with a weak D call TRBD2 (6 bases). This receptor was identified in a man aged 35-69 years with stage II lung adenocarcinoma. CDR3 nucleotide sequence: TGTGCCAGCTCCTTCGGACTACGCTCCTACAATGAGCAGTTCTTC. Amino acid sequence: CASSFGLRSYNEQFF.